One TCR beta chain is described in this entry. The clone's antigen remains unknown. No base quality values were provided; no much bigger clone lies one nucleotide off. This specimen's time point label, per the study, means: about 28 days (+/-7) after the second vaccine dose. The treatment or condition tag for this specimen amounts to: meningococcal conjugate vaccine given as trial control. The vaccinee samples were drawn from two UK trials, COV001 and COV002, one of which was a single-blind randomized controlled phase 2/3 trial testing AZD1222 (ChAdOx1 nCoV-19) in healthy adults. For TCRbeta chain sequencing, PBMC samples from trial participants were taken at day 0 and at day 28 after the second dose. The CDR3 regions of human TCRbeta chains were analyzed by immunosequencing. Under the source paper's analysis protocol: TCRs in the repertoires were compared against a reference library of SARS-CoV-2-specific TCRs that had been generated with the MIRA antigen-specificity platform. Breadth meant the fraction of unique TCRs that were SARS-CoV-2-associated, whereas depth meant the fraction of total T cells that were SARS-CoV-2-associated. Each spike-specific TCR was assigned to its reactive spike region and to a CD4 or CD8 class using the MIRA data. Log10-transformed breadth and depth values were compared by one-way ANOVA with Sidak's multiple comparisons tests. Here the immuneACCESS table is served through TCRdb, limited to in-frame sequences with V and J called. Missing clones are a known gap in these copies; in checked studies unresolved V genes cover under half, and the rest lacks a known reason. Clone size and the V and J calls come from that table; the DNA yielded D and trimming. In all, the sample holds 140,000 or so clones, and nearly 90% of those were seen once. Under 5.5% of the sample is in the top ten clones.

The V end loses 1 base and the J end loses 4 bases, and a stretch of 9 bases separates them. The CDR3 spans 14 residues, from the cysteine through the phenylalanine. This entry keeps only the CDR3 DNA: 42 bases, framed from base 1. Based on the germline V gene (reference sequence), the CDR1 and CDR2 sequences are LGHDT and YNNKEL. The record originates from a study of T cell responses to AZD1222 COVID-19 vaccine (dated by TCRdb to the early 2020s). For the study in its entirety: A total of over 230 trial participants underwent TCR sequencing, of whom about 200 had received two doses of AZD1222 and some 25 had received two doses of the MenACWY control vaccine. Trial participants were enrolled by age into subgroups of 18-55, 56-69 and 70-plus years, and around 150, 28 and 57 TCR-sequenced participants, respectively, were included in these subgroups. General study outcomes and caveats: Participants were mostly white British, with more females than males. The authors suggested clonal diversity may have been underestimated. A significant rise in spike-specific TCR breadth and depth was observed after two AZD1222 doses relative to day 0 and relative to MenACWY recipients. CD4 TCRs associated with the vaccine covered the entire spike protein, and the dominant responses were in regions 160-218 and 743-854. Reportedly, close to half of the unique spike-specific TCRs recognized epitopes lying outside the regions that are mutated in the B.1.351 and B.1.1.7 variants. In the small 56-69-year group, the increase in depth fell short of significance, most likely because of low power. Because no day 14 peak-response samples were available, the repertoires could be characterized only after the peak T cell response. Conclusions about previously exposed vaccinees are limited because only six or seven AZD1222 recipients were SARS-CoV-2 seropositive at baseline.

The sequence links TRBV3-1 (or the pseudogene TRBV3-2) to TRBJ2-3; TRBD2 is a weak D gene call, 6 bases matching. The source of this sequence is an adult who received the MenACWY meningococcal vaccine as a control. This specimen was peripheral blood, taken 28 days after the second dose of the MenACWY control vaccine. The nucleotides are TGTGCCAGCAGCCAAGTCGGGGAGGCAGATACGCAGTATTTT. Its amino acids are CASSQVGEADTQYF.